Presented here are 10 T cell receptor beta chains from one specimen sequenced in a study of T-cell reconstitution after alpha-beta-depleted transplantation in children. Unique molecular identifiers were incorporated into the prepared TCRbeta library. TCRdb passed the PCR reads through MiXCR, listing each CDR3 protein once. Here the sample spans 130,000 to 150,000 distinct CDR3 sequences, 8.8% being singletons. Sequenced here: PBMCs, mostly from graft donor cells, sampled 180 days after TCRalphabeta/CD19-depleted stem cell transplant. The receptors here all came from a female patient aged 2-9 years who had a stem cell transplant for congenital amegakaryocytic thrombocytopenia, so the T cells may come from the graft donor.

The V call is TRBV3-1, the J call TRBJ2-7, with D unclear. Germline CDR1 and CDR2: LGHDT and YNNKEL (reference sequence). This CDR3 is 18 amino acids long. V lost 4 bases and J lost 0, with 22 bases in between. The CDR3 spells CASSPGQTTTLPSYEQYF. CDR3 in DNA: TGTGCCAGCAGCCCCGGGCAGACCACAACCCTTCCCTCCTACGAGCAGTACTTC.

This rearrangement joins TRBV6-2 or TRBV6-3 to TRBJ2-2, with D possibly matching TRBD1 (5 bases). There are 15 residues in the CDR3. Germline lookup yields CDR1 MNHEY and CDR2 SVGEGT. Deletions cut 7 bases from V and 7 bases from J, with 19 bases between. The chain's CDR3 is CASTKGVRDVGELFF. The CDR3 coding sequence is TGTGCCAGCACCAAAGGGGTGAGAGATGTCGGGGAGCTGTTTTTT.

At least ten counts were recorded for this clonotype. The rearrangement uses TRBV4-1 and TRBJ1-4; unclear D gene. V shed 1 base and J shed 6 bases, with 21 bases lying between them. CDR1 is MGHRA, CDR2 YSYEKL, per germline. There are 18 residues in the CDR3. The CDR3 DNA reads TGCGCCAGCAGCCAAGGGAAATATTTGGAACAGCTTTATGAAAAACTGTTTTTT. Its translation: CASSQGKYLEQLYEKLFF.

This clonotype was detected only a few times. The chain couples TRBV20-1 to TRBJ1-1; D remains unclear. Trimming shortened V by 1 base and J by 1 base, and 7 bases separated the two germline ends. This CDR3 has 13 residues. The V gene's germline CDR1 is DFQATT and CDR2 SNEGSKA (reference sequence). The CDR3 loop reads CSARGQENTEAFF. The CDR3 coding sequence is TGCAGTGCTAGAGGGCAGGAGAACACTGAAGCTTTCTTT.

Ten or more counts support this clonotype. V and J are TRBV18 and TRBJ2-7; 7 bases align to TRBD1. The V gene's germline CDR1 is KGHSH and CDR2 LQKENI. V lost 5 bases and J lost 6; bases outside the gene matches: 13. This CDR3 spans 15 amino acids. Written as DNA, the CDR3 is TGTGCCAGCTCAGATTCCCGGACAGGAAGGTTCGAGCAGTACTTC. Protein product: CASSDSRTGRFEQYF. Combining the CDR3 with reference TRBV18 and TRBJ2-7 gives the whole variable domain NAGVMQNPRHLVRRRGQEARLRCSPMKGHSHVYWYRQLPEEGLKFMVYLQKENIIDESGMPKERFSAEFPKEGPSILRIQQVVRGDSAAYFCASSDSRTGRFEQYFGPGTRLTVT.

This chain joins TRBV20-1 and TRBJ2-1, with TRBD2 matching over 10 bases. Germline loops: CDR1 DFQATT, CDR2 SNEGSKA (reference sequence). V lost 6 bases and J lost 8; bases outside the gene matches: 13. The CDR3 is 15 amino acids. The CDR3 DNA sequence: TGCAGTGCCCCAGCCGTGTTAGCGGGGGGACATGAGCAGTTCTTC. Its translation: CSAPAVLAGGHEQFF.

This clonotype has at least ten counts. The V and J genes are TRBV5-1 and TRBJ2-1, with 7 bases lining up with TRBD2. CDR1 SGHRS and CDR2 YFSETQ come from the germline V gene. The CDR3 runs to 15 residues. Unmatched junction bases numbered 7, after V lost 3 bases and J lost 4 bases. Here the CDR3 reads CASSYSGTTYNEQFF. The CDR3 DNA reads as TGCGCCAGCAGCTACTCCGGGACTACATACAATGAGCAGTTCTTC.

In this sample, this clonotype turned up a few times. The genes are TRBV28 and TRBJ2-1; perhaps TRBD2 as D (6 bases). The germline V gene encodes CDR1 MDHEN and CDR2 SYDVKM. Trimming left V 3 bases short and J 6 bases short, with 15 bases between. The CDR3 length is 15 residues. The CDR3 sequence: CASSLWGAGLNEQFF. The CDR3 DNA sequence: TGTGCCAGCAGTTTGTGGGGCGCGGGGCTCAATGAGCAGTTCTTC.

This clonotype appeared many times. The chain couples TRBV28 to TRBJ2-5, with D perhaps matching TRBD1 or TRBD2 (7 bases each). The V and J ends lost 4 bases and 2 bases respectively, with 11 bases between them. CDR1 and CDR2 from the germline V gene are MDHEN and SYDVKM. This CDR3 contains 14 residues. This chain's CDR3 is CASSSGGGQETQYF. The CDR3 DNA sequence: TGTGCCAGCAGTTCAGGGGGGGGGCAAGAGACCCAGTACTTC.

This clonotype has at least ten counts. This chain uses TRBV10-3 with TRBJ1-1; 8 bases agree with TRBD1. CDR1 is ENHRY and CDR2 is SYGVKD in the germline V gene. This CDR3 is built from 14 residues. V trimming: 7 bases; J trimming: 3 bases; junction bases outside the gene matches: 7. CDR3 residues: CAIMLTGEDTEAFF. CDR3 sequence (DNA): TGTGCCATCATGCTGACAGGGGAGGACACTGAAGCTTTCTTT.